This record concerns one T cell receptor (beta chain) sequence. Germline CDR1 is SGDLS and CDR2 is YYNGEE. CDR3 length: 19 amino acids. The J segment lost 4 bases and the V segment lost 0 bases, leaving 13 bases of the junction unmatched. The data derive from a study of control samples from healthy donors and cancer patients. Profiling relied on immunoSEQ multiplex PCR, and the TCRdb table lists in-frame clones only, not all of them. This table holds about 68,000 clones, 83% found once. The rearrangement joins TRBV9 to TRBJ2-1, with 10 bases identical to TRBD2. This clonotype was sampled from a man aged 55 to 70 in good health. The sequencing sample was made of blood. In DNA form, the CDR3 reads TGTGCCAGCAGCGTAGATCCCGGCGGAGGTAGCGGGAGGTACAATGAGCAGTTCTTC. This translates into CASSVDPGGGSGRYNEQFF.